The text below deals with one T cell receptor (beta chain). The entry originates in a study of blood T cell repertoires in COVID-19. Overall study context: The samples span acute and convalescent COVID-19 from the United States, Italy and Spain. PBMCs, B-cell-depleted T cells, or T cells were the source of the cDNA or gDNA that made up the material.

Per the authors' pipeline: Amplifying reference gene primers gave estimates of nucleated cell counts. Some clones are missing from TCRdb's copy, which holds only in-frame ones; the method was immunoSEQ multiplex PCR. The V and J calls and clone size come from that table; D and trimming were worked out from the DNA. The sample consists of 85,000 to 130,000 clones, 65% to 90% of them appearing once. Per germline, CDR1 MNHEY and CDR2 SMNVEV (reference sequence). The trim removed 4 bases at V and 6 bases at J, leaving 20 bases unmatched. This CDR3 comprises 19 residues. The receptor's source is a man aged 60-69 years with acute or convalescent COVID-19. The sample comprised peripheral blood. This chain uses TRBV27 with TRBJ2-1; TRBD2 matches at 8 bases. The chain's CDR3 is CASSSRQTPGLGIVNEQFF. In nucleotides, the CDR3 is TGTGCCAGCAGTTCCCGGCAAACTCCGGGACTAGGCATTGTCAATGAGCAGTTCTTC.